The 26 T cell receptor beta chains in this list originate from one sample, sequenced in a study of T cells and copy number aberrations in small-cell lung cancer. Produced via immunoSEQ multiplex PCR; TCRdb's table is partial and in-frame only. The sample lists over 6,500 clones, 82% occurring once. Source material: normal tissue next to the tumor. These receptors all stem from a woman aged 45-59 years with small cell lung cancer.

The chain uses TRBV28 and TRBJ1-2; D not resolved. The CDR3 has 10 residues. Germline assignment: CDR1 MDHEN and CDR2 SYDVKM. V was pared by 10 bases and J by 8 bases, with 11 bases between. Written as DNA, the CDR3 is TGTGCCATCGAACGCGCCGGCTACACCTTC. Its protein product is CAIERAGYTF.

The chain employs TRBV25-1 and TRBJ1-2; TRBD1 is a possible D gene (6 bases). Germline V gives CDR1 MGHDK, CDR2 SYGVNS. V shed 9 bases and J shed 4 bases, with 18 bases lying between them. CDR3 length equals 14 residues. The CDR3 spells CASYGSGDTYGYTF. The DNA of the CDR3 is TGTGCCAGTTACGGATCCGGGGACACCTATGGCTACACCTTC.

The V and J genes are TRBV25-1 and TRBJ2-7; D unclear. Germline assignment: CDR1 MGHDK and CDR2 SYGVNS. This CDR3 spans 12 amino acids. The V end lost 8 bases, the J end lost 0 bases, and 8 bases lay between the germline ends. CDR3 bases: TGTGCCAGCCAGCTGAACTCCTACGAGCAGTACTTC. Its translation: CASQLNSYEQYF.

The chain recombines TRBV7-9 with TRBJ1-1; D uncertain. The CDR3 contains 9 residues. CDR1 is SEHNR, CDR2 FQNEAQ, per germline (reference sequence). The CDR3 region has the DNA TGTGCGACGAACACTGAAGCTTTCTTT. The encoded protein is CATNTEAFF.

The CDR3 spells CASSPASWGDRNMYGYTF. The CDR3 region has the DNA TGTGCCAGTAGTCCGGCTTCCTGGGGGGACAGAAACATGTATGGCTACACCTTC. This chain connects TRBV19 to TRBJ1-2, with TRBD1 matching over 7 bases. The CDR3 consists of 18 residues. Germline V gene data show CDR1 as LNHDA and CDR2 as SQIVND (reference sequence). The trim removed 5 bases at V and 5 bases at J, leaving 20 bases unmatched.

The CDR3 sequence is CASRGGGALVPQYF. Written as DNA, the CDR3 is TGTGCCAGTAGGGGCGGGGGGGCTCTTGTTCCGCAGTATTTT. The V gene is TRBV19, the J gene TRBJ2-3, with 9 bases lining up with TRBD2. The CDR3 length is 14 residues. V shed 6 bases and J 10 bases; nucleotides not matched to a gene: 11. Germline V CDR1 and CDR2: LNHDA, SQIVND (reference sequence).

The chain couples TRBV7-6 to TRBJ2-7; 7 bases fit TRBD2. Germline V gene data show CDR1 as SGHVS and CDR2 as FNYEAQ. Trimming cost V 1 base and J 3 bases; bases outside gene matches: 6. The CDR3 extends over 15 amino acids. The CDR3 loop reads CASSLGGSGFYEQYF. For the CDR3, the DNA is TGTGCCAGCAGCTTAGGCGGGAGTGGGTTCTACGAGCAGTACTTC.

V gene TRBV10-3 combines with J gene TRBJ2-5; D not resolved. CDR3 size: 12 residues. Germline V gene sequence: CDR1 ENHRY, CDR2 SYGVKD. The V end lost 6 bases, the J end lost 7 bases, and 12 bases lay between the germline ends. The CDR3, as DNA: TGTGCCATCAGCGAGGAGAATGGGACCCAGTACTTC. It codes for CAISEENGTQYF.

In its sample, this clone was seen a few times. J is TRBJ1-2 and V is TRBV27; D unresolved. Between the trimmed V and J ends, which lost 5 bases and 3 bases, there was a span of 19 bases. The CDR3 length is 16 residues. The germline CDR1 and CDR2 sequences are MNHEY and SMNVEV (reference sequence). CDR3 region: CASSPSLGKTDYGYTF. CDR3 DNA: TGTGCCAGCAGTCCGTCTTTGGGGAAGACTGACTATGGCTACACCTTC.

The V and J genes are TRBV7-9 and TRBJ1-1; no firm D call. CDR1 SEHNR and CDR2 FQNEAQ come from the germline V gene (reference sequence). The CDR3 runs 16 residues. Trimming stripped 3 bases from V and 0 bases from J, with 14 bases between. CDR3 DNA sequence: TGTGCCAGCAGCTTGCCCCGGGGTTCCATGAACACTGAAGCTTTCTTT. Its protein product is CASSLPRGSMNTEAFF.

V gene TRBV30 combines with J gene TRBJ1-1; 8 nucleotides match TRBD1. The germline V gene has CDR1 GTSNPN and CDR2 SVGIG (reference sequence). Unmatched junction bases numbered 5, after V lost 5 bases and J lost 3 bases. The CDR3 loop spans 13 amino acids. The chain's CDR3 is CAWGQGWDTEAFF. In DNA form, the CDR3 reads TGTGCCTGGGGACAGGGTTGGGACACTGAAGCTTTCTTT.

The chain joins TRBV27 to TRBJ2-6; no firm D call. Trimming stripped 5 bases from V and 0 bases from J, with 2 bases between. The CDR3 has 13 amino acids. Germline CDR1 reads MNHEY; CDR2 reads SMNVEV (reference sequence). Here the CDR3 DNA reads TGTGCCAGCAGTCCCTCTGGGGCCAACGTCCTGACTTTC. Encoded protein: CASSPSGANVLTF.

The genes are TRBV7-8 and TRBJ1-1; D unresolved. Trimming cost V 5 bases and J 8 bases, with 9 bases left between them. Looked up from germline, CDR1 is SGHVS and CDR2 is FQNEAQ. The CDR3 loop spans 11 amino acids. The CDR3 coding sequence is TGTGCCAGCAGCCCAGGTACCGAAGCTTTCTTT. Translation: CASSPGTEAFF.

This rearrangement joins TRBV15 to TRBJ2-7; D is ambiguous. CDR1 LNHNV and CDR2 YYDKDF come from the germline V gene (reference sequence). Trimming took 0 bases from V and 3 from J, leaving 12 bases between them. This CDR3 spans 15 amino acids. The CDR3 region has the DNA TGTGCCACCAGCAGAGAAGTAGGGCGGAACTACGAGCAGTACTTC. It codes for CATSREVGRNYEQYF.

This chain links TRBV4-2 with TRBJ2-5, with TRBD2 matching 8 bases. The CDR3 loop spans 15 amino acids. Germline V gives CDR1 LGHNA, CDR2 YNFKEQ. Trimming cost V 0 bases and J 1 base; bases outside gene matches: 1. In DNA form, the CDR3 reads TGTGCCAGCAGCCAAGATAGCGGGGCCCAAGAGACCCAGTACTTC. It codes for CASSQDSGAQETQYF.

The rearrangement joins TRBV5-1 to TRBJ1-1, with 12 positions matching TRBD1. Germline-derived CDR1 and CDR2 are SGHRS and YFSETQ. This CDR3 is 14 amino acids long. V was clipped by 4 bases and J by 6 bases; unmatched bases: 4. CDR3 protein: CASSMGQGASEAFF. The CDR3 DNA is TGCGCCAGCAGCATGGGACAGGGGGCGTCTGAAGCTTTCTTT.

This clone was observed a handful of times. This sequence joins TRBV6-5 and TRBJ1-3, with a possible D match to TRBD1 (5 bases). Germline V CDR1 and CDR2: MNHEY, SVGAGI. The germline V and J ends were trimmed by 2 bases and 2 bases, with 13 bases remaining between them. This CDR3 is built from 16 residues. The CDR3 is CASSYRTSGPGNTIYF. As DNA, the CDR3 is TGTGCCAGCAGTTACCGGACAAGCGGGCCTGGAAACACCATATATTTT.

The genes are TRBV7-9 and TRBJ1-1, with 8 positions matching TRBD1. This CDR3 is built from 14 residues. Germline V lookup: CDR1 SEHNR, CDR2 FQNEAQ (reference sequence). J was trimmed by 0 bases and V by 5 bases; bases with no gene match: 2. CDR3 DNA: TGTGCCAGCAGCAGGACAGGGCTGAACACTGAAGCTTTCTTT. Residues: CASSRTGLNTEAFF.

As regards this clone: An end of the junction does not agree with germline; a read error may underlie this. The chain uses TRBV19 and TRBJ1-1; no clear D. Germline V lookup: CDR1 LNHDA, CDR2 SQIVND (reference sequence). This CDR3 is built from 13 residues. The DNA of the CDR3 is TGTGCCAATAGTATTACCAGCAAATACGAAGCTTTCTTT. It codes for CANSITSKYEAFF.

The V gene is TRBV5-1, the J gene TRBJ2-3; 12 bases agree with TRBD2. The J segment lost 0 bases and the V segment lost 3 bases, leaving 2 bases of the junction unmatched. Germline CDR1 SGHRS, CDR2 YFSETQ. The CDR3 spans 16 residues. Written as DNA, the CDR3 is TGCGCCAGCAGCTCGGGGACTAGCGGGAGCACAGATACGCAGTATTTT. Translating it yields CASSSGTSGSTDTQYF.

This chain uses TRBV5-4 with TRBJ1-1, with TRBD1 matching over 8 bases. The ends lost 4 bases at V and 13 bases at J; junction bases unmatched: 18. CDR3 length: 15 amino acids. From germline, CDR1 is SGHNT and CDR2 YYREEE (reference sequence). The CDR3 reads CASSPRNLGQGSGFF. The CDR3 nucleotides are TGTGCCAGCAGCCCGAGAAACCTAGGACAGGGTTCGGGTTTCTTT.

In this sample, this clone turned up once. V is TRBV7-9 and J is TRBJ1-2; 12 bases agree with TRBD1. Germline loops: CDR1 SEHNR, CDR2 FQNEAQ (reference sequence). The CDR3 length is 14 residues. The V gene end was trimmed by 5 bases and the J gene end by 6 bases; junction bases not matched to a gene: 4. The CDR3 spells CASSLGTGGDGYTF. CDR3 in DNA: TGTGCCAGCAGCCTAGGGACAGGGGGCGATGGCTACACCTTC.

The chain has TRBV5-1 and TRBJ2-3; 11 positions match TRBD2. The CDR3 runs to 15 residues. Trimming removed 3 bases from V and 1 base from J; junction bases left unmatched: 1. CDR1 is SGHRS, CDR2 YFSETQ, per germline. Written as DNA, the CDR3 is TGCGCCAGCAGCTCACTAGCGGGAGGCACAGATACGCAGTATTTT. Its protein product is CASSSLAGGTDTQYF.

The chain has TRBV19 and TRBJ1-4; no clear D. This CDR3 spans 16 amino acids. CDR1 is LNHDA and CDR2 is SQIVND in the germline V gene (reference sequence). Deletions cut 3 bases from V and 0 bases from J, with 11 bases between. This CDR3 is CASSIYLGATNEKLFF. The CDR3 DNA follows: TGTGCCAGTAGTATTTACCTGGGAGCAACTAATGAAAAACTGTTTTTT.

The rearrangement joins TRBV4-2 to TRBJ1-1, with D possibly matching TRBD1 (5 bases). Germline V gene sequence: CDR1 LGHNA, CDR2 YNFKEQ. The V and J ends lost 4 bases and 5 bases respectively, with 11 bases between them. CDR3 length: 13 amino acids. CDR3 bases: TGTGCCAGCAGCCGAATTTCAGGGACTGAAGCTTTCTTT. Translated, it gives CASSRISGTEAFF.

This clone was recorded once. The V call is TRBV4-3, the J call TRBJ2-7, with D maybe TRBD1 (6 bases). The V end was cut by 0 bases, the J end by 3 bases, with 12 bases between. Germline loops: CDR1 LGHNA, CDR2 YSLEER. CDR3 size: 15 residues. The CDR3 DNA reads TGCGCCAGCAGCCAAGATTCTGGGGGCGTCTACGAGCAGTACTTC. Amino acid sequence: CASSQDSGGVYEQYF.